The clone carrying this TCR beta chain occurred a few times. The data are from a study of cytomegalovirus exposure and HLA in healthy donors. It was with 60 Vbeta and 13 Jbeta primers that the PCR ran. Some clones are missing from TCRdb's copy, which holds only in-frame ones; the method was immunoSEQ multiplex PCR. The repertoire has approximately 240,000 clones, roughly 80% of them found once; the top ten carry 5% to 6.5%. Germline CDR1 is SEHNR and CDR2 is FQNEAQ (reference sequence). The V gene end was trimmed by 5 bases and the J gene end by 4 bases; junction bases not matched to a gene: 11. This CDR3 contains 17 residues.

This chain joins TRBV7-9 and TRBJ2-2, with 9 nucleotides matching TRBD1. This TCR was sampled from a woman aged 40 to 55 in good health and CMV-seropositive. Sequenced: PBMCs. This CDR3 is CASSPRGQGRSTGELFF. Written as DNA, the CDR3 is TGTGCCAGCAGCCCCCGGGGACAGGGCAGGAGCACCGGGGAGCTGTTTTTT.